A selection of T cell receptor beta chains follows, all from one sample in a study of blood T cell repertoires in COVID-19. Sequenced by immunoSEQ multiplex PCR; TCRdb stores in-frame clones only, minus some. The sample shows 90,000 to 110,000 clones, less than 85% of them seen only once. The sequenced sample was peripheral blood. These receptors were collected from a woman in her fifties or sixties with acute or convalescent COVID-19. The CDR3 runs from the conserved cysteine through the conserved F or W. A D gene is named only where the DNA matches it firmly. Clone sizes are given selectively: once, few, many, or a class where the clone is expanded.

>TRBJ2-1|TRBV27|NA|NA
CASSLYRANEQFF
TGTGCCAGCAGTTTATACAGGGCCAATGAGCAGTTCTTC
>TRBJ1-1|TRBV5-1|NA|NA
CASSPGGTAMNTEAFF
TGCGCCAGCAGCCCGGGAGGGACGGCTATGAACACTGAAGCTTTCTTT
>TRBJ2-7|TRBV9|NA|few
CASSVGTEQYF
TGTGCCAGCAGCGTAGGGACAGAACAGTACTTC
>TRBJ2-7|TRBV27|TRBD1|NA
CASSLQWTGGGFEQYF
TGTGCCAGCAGTTTACAGTGGACAGGGGGCGGGTTCGAGCAGTACTTC
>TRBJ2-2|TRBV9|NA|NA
CASSVTSENTGELFF
TGTGCCAGCAGCGTGACTAGTGAGAACACCGGGGAGCTGTTTTTT
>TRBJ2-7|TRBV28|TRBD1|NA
CASSLPPRTGLTYEQYF
TGTGCCAGCAGTTTACCCCCAAGGACAGGGTTAACCTACGAGCAGTACTTC
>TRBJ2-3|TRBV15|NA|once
CATSRRMTGGTDTQYF
TGTGCCACCAGCAGAAGAATGACCGGCGGGACAGATACGCAGTATTTT
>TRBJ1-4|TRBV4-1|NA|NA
CASSSGRGPNEKLFF
TGCGCCAGCAGCTCCGGCAGGGGCCCGAATGAAAAACTGTTTTTT
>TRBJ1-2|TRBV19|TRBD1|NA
CASSTDRDWRGYTF
TGTGCCAGTAGTACTGACAGGGACTGGAGGGGCTACACCTTC
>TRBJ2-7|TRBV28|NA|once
CASTDRGYEQYF
TGTGCCAGCACTGATCGAGGATACGAGCAGTACTTC
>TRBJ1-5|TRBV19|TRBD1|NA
CASSDRVGNQPQHF
TGTGCCAGTTCCGACAGGGTCGGGAATCAGCCCCAGCATTTT
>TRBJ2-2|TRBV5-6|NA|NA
CASSLGSGNTGELFF
TGTGCCAGCAGCTTGGGGAGTGGGAACACCGGGGAGCTGTTTTTT
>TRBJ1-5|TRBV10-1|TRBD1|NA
CASRDRERRAQHF
TGCGCCAGCAGGGACAGGGAAAGGAGGGCCCAGCATTTT
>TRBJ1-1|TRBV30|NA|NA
CAWSVLKTRNTEAFF
TGTGCCTGGAGTGTACTTAAGACAAGAAACACTGAAGCTTTCTTT
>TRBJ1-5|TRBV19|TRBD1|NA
CASNPGQGRAYSNQPQHF
TGTGCCAGTAACCCAGGACAGGGAAGGGCATATAGCAATCAGCCCCAGCATTTT
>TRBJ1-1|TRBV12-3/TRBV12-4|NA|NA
CASSSGNTEAFF
TGTGCCAGCAGTTCAGGGAACACTGAAGCTTTCTTT
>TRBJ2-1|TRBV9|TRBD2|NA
CASSAGLAGYNEQFF
TGTGCCAGCAGCGCGGGACTAGCGGGCTACAATGAGCAGTTCTTC
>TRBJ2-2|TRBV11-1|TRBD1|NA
CASSLGDRGKGELFF
TGTGCCAGCAGCTTGGGGGACAGGGGAAAAGGGGAGCTGTTTTTT
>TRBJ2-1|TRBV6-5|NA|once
CASSLGRQVYNEQFF
TGTGCCAGCAGCCTGGGGAGACAGGTGTACAATGAGCAGTTCTTC
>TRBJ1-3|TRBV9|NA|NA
CASSVSPLRGNTIYF
TGTGCCAGCAGCGTATCCCCACTGAGGGGAAACACCATATATTTT
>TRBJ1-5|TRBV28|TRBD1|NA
CASSLTPGQSNQPQHF
TGTGCCAGCAGTCTAACCCCGGGACAGTCTAATCAGCCCCAGCATTTT
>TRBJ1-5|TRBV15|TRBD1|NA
CATSRTGDSNQPQHF
TGTGCCACCAGCAGAACAGGGGATAGCAATCAGCCCCAGCATTTT
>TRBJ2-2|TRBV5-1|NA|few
CASSPMVGLDTGELFF
TGCGCCAGCAGCCCTATGGTGGGGCTCGACACCGGGGAGCTGTTTTTT
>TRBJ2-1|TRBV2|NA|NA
CASRTTLRRSSYNEQFF
TGTGCCAGCAGAACCACTTTACGGCGGAGCTCCTACAATGAGCAGTTCTTC
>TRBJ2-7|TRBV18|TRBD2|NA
CASSRAFLAGGNEQYF
TGTGCCAGCTCCAGAGCATTTCTAGCGGGAGGGAACGAGCAGTACTTC
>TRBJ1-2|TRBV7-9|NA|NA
CASSLEQVRGYTF
TGTGCCAGCAGCTTAGAACAGGTCCGGGGCTACACCTTC
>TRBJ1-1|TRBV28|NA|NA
CASSWGYKGQKAFF
TGTGCCAGCAGTTGGGGGTACAAGGGACAAAAAGCTTTCTTT
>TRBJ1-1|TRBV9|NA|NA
CASSPQGTEAFF
TGTGCCAGCAGCCCCCAGGGCACTGAAGCTTTCTTT
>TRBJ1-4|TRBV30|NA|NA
CASWGGLLNEKLFF
TGTGCCTCATGGGGGGGCCTTCTTAATGAAAAACTGTTTTTT
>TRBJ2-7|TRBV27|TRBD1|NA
CASSLSPGTGLHEQYF
TGTGCCAGCAGTTTATCCCCCGGGACAGGTCTCCACGAGCAGTACTTC
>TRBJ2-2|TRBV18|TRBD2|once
CASSSGLATLAGELFF
TGTGCCAGCTCTTCGGGACTAGCGACGTTGGCCGGGGAGCTGTTTTTT
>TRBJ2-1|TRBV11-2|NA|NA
CASSFFLSSVNEQFF
TGTGCCAGCAGCTTCTTTCTTTCTAGCGTTAATGAGCAGTTCTTC
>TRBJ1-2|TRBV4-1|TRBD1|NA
CASSPPEGAYGYTF
TGCGCCAGCAGCCCCCCCGAGGGGGCCTATGGCTACACCTTC
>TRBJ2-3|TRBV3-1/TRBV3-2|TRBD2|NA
CASSQALAGITDTQYF
TGTGCCAGCAGCCAAGCACTAGCGGGGATCACAGATACGCAGTATTTT
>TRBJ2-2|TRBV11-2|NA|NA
CASSLVIGQRNTGELFF
TGTGCCAGCAGCTTAGTAATTGGACAGAGGAACACCGGGGAGCTGTTTTTT
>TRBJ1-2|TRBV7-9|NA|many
CASSFLSRTSYGYTF
TGTGCCAGCAGCTTTTTGTCCCGGACATCTTATGGCTACACCTTC
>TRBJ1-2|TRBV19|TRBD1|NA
CASSMGDRGGGYTF
TGTGCCAGTAGTATGGGGGACAGAGGCGGTGGCTACACCTTC
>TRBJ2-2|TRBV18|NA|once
CASSIMLGTDTGELFF
TGTGCCAGCTCAATAATGTTGGGCACCGACACCGGGGAGCTGTTTTTT
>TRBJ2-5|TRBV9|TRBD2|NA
CASSVEGLAGGETQYF
TGTGCCAGCAGCGTAGAGGGACTAGCGGGGGGAGAGACCCAGTACTTC
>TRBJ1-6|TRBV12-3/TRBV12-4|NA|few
CASSLAHNSPLHF
TGTGCCAGCAGTTTGGCCCATAATTCACCCCTCCACTTT
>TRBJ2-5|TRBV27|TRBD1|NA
CASSHHPQGAETQYF
TGTGCCAGCAGTCACCACCCACAGGGGGCTGAGACCCAGTACTTC
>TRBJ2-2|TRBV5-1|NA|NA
CASSLARVRPGADGELFF
TGCGCCAGCAGCTTGGCCAGGGTGAGGCCGGGAGCGGACGGGGAGCTGTTTTTT
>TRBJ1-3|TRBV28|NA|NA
CASSLASASGGNTIYF
TGTGCCAGCAGTTTAGCGTCTGCGAGCGGTGGAAACACCATATATTTT
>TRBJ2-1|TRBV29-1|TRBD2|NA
CSVDSAGVHYEQFF
TGCAGCGTTGATTCAGCGGGAGTACATTATGAGCAGTTCTTC
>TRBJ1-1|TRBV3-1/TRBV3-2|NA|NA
CASGGMNTEAFF
TGTGCCAGCGGGGGGATGAACACTGAAGCTTTCTTT